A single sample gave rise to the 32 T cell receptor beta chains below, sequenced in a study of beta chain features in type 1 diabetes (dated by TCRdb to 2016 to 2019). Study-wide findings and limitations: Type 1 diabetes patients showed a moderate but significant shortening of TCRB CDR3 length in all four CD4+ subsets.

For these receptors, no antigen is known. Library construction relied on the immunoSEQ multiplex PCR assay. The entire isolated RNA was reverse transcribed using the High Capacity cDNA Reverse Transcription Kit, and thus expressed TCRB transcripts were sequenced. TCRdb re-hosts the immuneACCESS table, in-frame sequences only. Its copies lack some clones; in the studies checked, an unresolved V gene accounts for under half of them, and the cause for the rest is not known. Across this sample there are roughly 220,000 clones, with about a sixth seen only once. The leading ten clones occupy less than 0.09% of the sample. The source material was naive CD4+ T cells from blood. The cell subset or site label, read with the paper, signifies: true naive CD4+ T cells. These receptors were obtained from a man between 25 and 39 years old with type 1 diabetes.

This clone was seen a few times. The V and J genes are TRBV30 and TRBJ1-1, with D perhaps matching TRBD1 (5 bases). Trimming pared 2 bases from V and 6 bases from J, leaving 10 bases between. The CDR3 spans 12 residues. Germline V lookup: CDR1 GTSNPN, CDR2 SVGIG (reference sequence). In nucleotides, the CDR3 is TGTGCCTGGAGTTTGACAGTCGCTGAAGCTTTCTTT. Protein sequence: CAWSLTVAEAFF.

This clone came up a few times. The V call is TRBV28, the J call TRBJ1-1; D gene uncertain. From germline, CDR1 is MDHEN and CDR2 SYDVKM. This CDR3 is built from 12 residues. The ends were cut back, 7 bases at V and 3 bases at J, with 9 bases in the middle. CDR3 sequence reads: CASTGLDTEAFF. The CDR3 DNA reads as TGTGCCAGCACAGGTTTAGACACTGAAGCTTTCTTT.

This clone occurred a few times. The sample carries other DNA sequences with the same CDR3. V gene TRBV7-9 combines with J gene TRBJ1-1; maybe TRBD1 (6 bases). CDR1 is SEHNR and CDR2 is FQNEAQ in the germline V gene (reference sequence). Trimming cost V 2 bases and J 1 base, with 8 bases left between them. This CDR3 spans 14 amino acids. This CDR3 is CASSLSTGNTEAFF. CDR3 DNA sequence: TGTGCCAGCAGCTTATCGACAGGGAACACTGAAGCTTTCTTT.

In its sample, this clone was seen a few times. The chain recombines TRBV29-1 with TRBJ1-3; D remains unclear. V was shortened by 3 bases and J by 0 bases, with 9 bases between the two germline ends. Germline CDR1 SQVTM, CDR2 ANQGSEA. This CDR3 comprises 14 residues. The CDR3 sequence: CSVDLTNSGNTIYF. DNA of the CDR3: TGCAGCGTTGATCTGACAAACTCTGGAAACACCATATATTTT.

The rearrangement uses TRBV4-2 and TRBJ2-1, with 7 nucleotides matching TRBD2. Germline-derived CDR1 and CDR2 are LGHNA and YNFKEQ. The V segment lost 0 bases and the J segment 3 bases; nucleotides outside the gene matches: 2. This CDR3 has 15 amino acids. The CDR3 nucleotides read TGTGCCAGCAGCCAAGAAGCTAGCGGCTACAATGAGCAGTTCTTC. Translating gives CASSQEASGYNEQFF.

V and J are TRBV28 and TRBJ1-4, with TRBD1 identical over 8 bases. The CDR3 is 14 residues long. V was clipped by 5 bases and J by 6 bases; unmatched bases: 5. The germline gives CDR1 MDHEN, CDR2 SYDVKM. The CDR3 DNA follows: TGTGCCAGCAGTACCGGGACAGGTCATGAAAAACTGTTTTTT. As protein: CASSTGTGHEKLFF. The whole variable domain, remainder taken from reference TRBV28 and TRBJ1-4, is DVKVTQSSRYLVKRTGEKVFLECVQDMDHENMFWYRQDPGLGLRLIYFSYDVKMKEKGDIPEGYSVSREKKERFSLILESASTNQTSMYLCASSTGTGHEKLFFGSGTQLSVL.

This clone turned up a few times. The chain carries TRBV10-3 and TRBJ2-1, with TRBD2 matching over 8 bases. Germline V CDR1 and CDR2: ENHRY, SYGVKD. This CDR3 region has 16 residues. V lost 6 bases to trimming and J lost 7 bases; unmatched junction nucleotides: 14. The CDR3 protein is CAIRWKEREIRNEQFF. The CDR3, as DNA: TGTGCCATCAGATGGAAGGAGCGGGAGATCCGAAATGAGCAGTTCTTC.

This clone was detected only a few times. CDR3 loop: CSVSRDGGTGELFF. The CDR3 bases are TGCAGCGTCAGTCGGGACGGTGGCACCGGGGAGCTGTTTTTT. V and J are TRBV29-1 and TRBJ2-2, with D perhaps TRBD1 or TRBD2 (5 bases each). CDR1 is SQVTM and CDR2 is ANQGSEA in the germline V gene. CDR3 size: 14 residues. Trimming took off 6 bases at V and 4 bases at J, with 15 bases between the two ends.

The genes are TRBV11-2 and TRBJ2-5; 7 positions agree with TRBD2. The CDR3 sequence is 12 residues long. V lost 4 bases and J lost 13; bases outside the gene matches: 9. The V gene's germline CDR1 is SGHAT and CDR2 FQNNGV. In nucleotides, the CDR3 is TGTGCCAGCAGCTCCCGGGAGGAGGTCTCGTACTTC. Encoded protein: CASSSREEVSYF.

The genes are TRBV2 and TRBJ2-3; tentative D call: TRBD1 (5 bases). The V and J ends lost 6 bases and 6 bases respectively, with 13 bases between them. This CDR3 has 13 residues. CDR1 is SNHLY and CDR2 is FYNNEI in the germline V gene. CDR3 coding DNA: TGTGCCAGCAGAGGGGAAGCGTGGGATACGCAGTATTTT. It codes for CASRGEAWDTQYF.

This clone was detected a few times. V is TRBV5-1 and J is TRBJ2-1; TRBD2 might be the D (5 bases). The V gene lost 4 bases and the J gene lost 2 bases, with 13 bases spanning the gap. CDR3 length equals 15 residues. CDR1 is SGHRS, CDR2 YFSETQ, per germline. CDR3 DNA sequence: TGCGCCAGCAGCACGGGCGTCGGGGCCTACAATGAGCAGTTCTTC. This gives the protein CASSTGVGAYNEQFF.

DNA for the CDR3: TGTGCCAGCAGTGCCCTTAGCGGGCAAGAGACCCAGTACTTC. This sequence encodes CASSALSGQETQYF. The V and J genes are TRBV6-5 and TRBJ2-5; 7 bases fit TRBD2. Trimming cost V 5 bases and J 2 bases; bases outside gene matches: 5. The germline V gene has CDR1 MNHEY and CDR2 SVGAGI. The CDR3 runs 14 residues.

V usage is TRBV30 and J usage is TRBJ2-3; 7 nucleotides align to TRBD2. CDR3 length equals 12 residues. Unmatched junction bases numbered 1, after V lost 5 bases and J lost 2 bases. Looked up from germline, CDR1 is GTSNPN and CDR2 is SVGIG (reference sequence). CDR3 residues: CAWGTITDTQYF. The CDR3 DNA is TGTGCCTGGGGGACTATCACAGATACGCAGTATTTT.

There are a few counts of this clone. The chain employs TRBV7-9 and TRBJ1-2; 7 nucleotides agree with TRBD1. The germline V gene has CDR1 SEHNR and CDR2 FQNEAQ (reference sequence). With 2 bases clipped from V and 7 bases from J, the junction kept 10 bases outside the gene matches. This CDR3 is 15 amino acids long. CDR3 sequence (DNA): TGTGCCAGCAGCTTATATCCGGACAGGATCGGTGGCTACACCTTC. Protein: CASSLYPDRIGGYTF. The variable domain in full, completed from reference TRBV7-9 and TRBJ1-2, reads DTGVSQNPRHKITKRGQNVTFRCDPISEHNRLYWYRQTLGQGPEFLTYFQNEAQLEKSRLLSDRFSAERPKGSFSTLEIQRTEQGDSAMYLCASSLYPDRIGGYTFGSGTRLTVV.

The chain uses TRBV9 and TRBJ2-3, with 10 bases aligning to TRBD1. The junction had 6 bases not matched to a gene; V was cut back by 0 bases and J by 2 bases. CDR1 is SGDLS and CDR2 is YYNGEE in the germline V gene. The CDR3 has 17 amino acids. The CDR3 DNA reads TGTGCCAGCAGCGTAGGGGACAGGGGCGCTAACACAGATACGCAGTATTTT. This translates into CASSVGDRGANTDTQYF.

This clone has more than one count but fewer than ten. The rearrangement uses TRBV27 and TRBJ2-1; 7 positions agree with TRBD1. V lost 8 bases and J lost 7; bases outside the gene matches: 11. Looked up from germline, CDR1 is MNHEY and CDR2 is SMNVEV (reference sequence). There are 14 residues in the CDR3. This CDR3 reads CASLKQGQQNEQFF. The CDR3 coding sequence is TGTGCCAGCCTCAAACAGGGGCAGCAAAATGAGCAGTTCTTC.

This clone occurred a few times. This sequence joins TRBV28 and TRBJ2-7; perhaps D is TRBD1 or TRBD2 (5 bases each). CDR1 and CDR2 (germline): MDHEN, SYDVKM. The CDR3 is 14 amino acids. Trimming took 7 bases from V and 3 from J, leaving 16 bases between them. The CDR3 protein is CASNTNGAVYEQYF. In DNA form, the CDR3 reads TGTGCCAGCAATACAAACGGGGCGGTCTACGAGCAGTACTTC.

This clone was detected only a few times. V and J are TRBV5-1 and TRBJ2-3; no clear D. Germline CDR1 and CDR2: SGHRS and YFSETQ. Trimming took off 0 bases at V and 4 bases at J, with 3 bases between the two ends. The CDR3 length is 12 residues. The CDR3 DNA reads TGCGCCAGCAGCTTGGACCCAGATACGCAGTATTTT. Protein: CASSLDPDTQYF.

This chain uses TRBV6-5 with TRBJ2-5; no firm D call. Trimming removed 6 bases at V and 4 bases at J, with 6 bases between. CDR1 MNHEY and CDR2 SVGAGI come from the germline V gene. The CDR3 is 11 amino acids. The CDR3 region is CASSRGETQYF. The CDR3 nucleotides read TGTGCCAGCAGCCGCGGAGAGACCCAGTACTTC.

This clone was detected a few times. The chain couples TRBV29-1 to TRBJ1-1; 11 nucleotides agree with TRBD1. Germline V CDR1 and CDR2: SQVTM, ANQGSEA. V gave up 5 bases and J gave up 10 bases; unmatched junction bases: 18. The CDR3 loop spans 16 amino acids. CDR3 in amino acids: CSVSRLLGQGASVAFF. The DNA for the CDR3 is TGCAGCGTTAGTCGCCTTCTCGGACAGGGGGCGTCCGTAGCTTTCTTT.

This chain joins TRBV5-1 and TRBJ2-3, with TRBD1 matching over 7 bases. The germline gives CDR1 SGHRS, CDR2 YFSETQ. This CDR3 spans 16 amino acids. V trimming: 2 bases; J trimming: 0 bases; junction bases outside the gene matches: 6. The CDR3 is CASSFITGASTDTQYF. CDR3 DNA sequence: TGCGCCAGCAGCTTTATCACAGGGGCTAGCACAGATACGCAGTATTTT.

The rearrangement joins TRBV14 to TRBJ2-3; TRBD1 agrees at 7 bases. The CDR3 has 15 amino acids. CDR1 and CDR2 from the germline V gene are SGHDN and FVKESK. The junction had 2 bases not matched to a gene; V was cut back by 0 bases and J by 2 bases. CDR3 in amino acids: CASSQEGTATDTQYF. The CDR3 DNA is TGTGCCAGCAGCCAAGAAGGGACAGCCACAGATACGCAGTATTTT.

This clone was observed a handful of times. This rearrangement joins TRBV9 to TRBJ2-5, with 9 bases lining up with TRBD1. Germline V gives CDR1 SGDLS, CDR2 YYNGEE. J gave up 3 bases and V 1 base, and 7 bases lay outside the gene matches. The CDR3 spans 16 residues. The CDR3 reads CASSVSAGQGKETQYF. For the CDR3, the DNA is TGTGCCAGCAGCGTAAGTGCTGGACAGGGGAAAGAGACCCAGTACTTC.

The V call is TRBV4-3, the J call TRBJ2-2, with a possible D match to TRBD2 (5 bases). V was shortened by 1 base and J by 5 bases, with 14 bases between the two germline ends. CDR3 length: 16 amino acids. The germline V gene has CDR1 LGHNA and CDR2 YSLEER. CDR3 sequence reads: CASSQAAGEWTGELFF. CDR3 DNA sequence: TGCGCCAGCAGCCAAGCCGCCGGGGAGTGGACCGGGGAGCTGTTTTTT.

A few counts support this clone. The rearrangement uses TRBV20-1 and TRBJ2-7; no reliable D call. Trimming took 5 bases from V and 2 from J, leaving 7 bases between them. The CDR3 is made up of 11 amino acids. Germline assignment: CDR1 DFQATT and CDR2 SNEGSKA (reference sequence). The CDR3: CSALHTYEQYF. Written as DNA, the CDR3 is TGCAGTGCTCTACATACCTACGAGCAGTACTTC.

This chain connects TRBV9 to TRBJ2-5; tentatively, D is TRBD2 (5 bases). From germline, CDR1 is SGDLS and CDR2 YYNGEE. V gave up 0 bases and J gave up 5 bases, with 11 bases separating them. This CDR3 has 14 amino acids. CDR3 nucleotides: TGTGCCAGCAGCGTAGAGCTCCGCGGGGAGACCCAGTACTTC. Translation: CASSVELRGETQYF.

The CDR3 loop is CASNSQAGDTIYF. The CDR3 DNA reads TGTGCCAGCAACTCCCAGGCAGGAGACACCATATATTTT. V usage is TRBV7-2 and J usage is TRBJ1-3, with D uncertain. Trimming left V 7 bases short and J 8 bases short, with 15 bases between. Germline V gene data show CDR1 as SGHTA and CDR2 as FQGNSA. The CDR3 length is 13 residues. The variable domain in full, with the rest retrieved from reference TRBV7-2 and TRBJ1-3, is GAGVSQSPSNKVTEKGKDVELRCDPISGHTALYWYRQSLGQGLEFLIYFQGNSAPDKSGLPSDRFSAERTGGSVSTLTIQRTQQEDSAVYLCASNSQAGDTIYFGEGSWLTVV.

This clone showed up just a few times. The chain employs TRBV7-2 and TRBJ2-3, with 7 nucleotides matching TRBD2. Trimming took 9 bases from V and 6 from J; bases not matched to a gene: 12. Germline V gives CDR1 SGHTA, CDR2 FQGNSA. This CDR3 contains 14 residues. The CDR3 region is CASGLAPGGDTQYF. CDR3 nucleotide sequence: TGTGCCAGTGGTCTAGCACCCGGGGGGGATACGCAGTATTTT.

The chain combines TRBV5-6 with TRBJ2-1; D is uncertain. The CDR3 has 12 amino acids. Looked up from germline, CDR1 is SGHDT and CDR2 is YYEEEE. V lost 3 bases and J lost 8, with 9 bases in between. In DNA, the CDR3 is TGTGCCAGCAGCTCATACACTGATGAGCAGTTCTTC. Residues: CASSSYTDEQFF.

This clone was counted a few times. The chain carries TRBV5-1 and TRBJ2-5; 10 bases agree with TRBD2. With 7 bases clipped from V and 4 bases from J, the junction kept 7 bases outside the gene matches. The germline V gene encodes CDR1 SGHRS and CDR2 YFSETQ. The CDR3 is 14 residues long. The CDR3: CASALAGGPETQYF. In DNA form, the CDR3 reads TGCGCCAGCGCTTTAGCGGGAGGCCCAGAGACCCAGTACTTC.

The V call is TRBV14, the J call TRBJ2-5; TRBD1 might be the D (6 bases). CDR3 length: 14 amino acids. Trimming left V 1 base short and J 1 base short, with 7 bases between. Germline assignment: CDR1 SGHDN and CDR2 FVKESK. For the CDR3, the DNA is TGTGCCAGCAGCCAAGGACAGGTCCAAGAGACCCAGTACTTC. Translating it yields CASSQGQVQETQYF. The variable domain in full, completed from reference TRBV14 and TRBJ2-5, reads EAGVTQFPSHSVIEKGQTVTLRCDPISGHDNLYWYRRVMGKEIKFLLHFVKESKQDESGMPNNRFLAERTGGTYSTLKVQPAELEDSGVYFCASSQGQVQETQYFGPGTRLLVL.

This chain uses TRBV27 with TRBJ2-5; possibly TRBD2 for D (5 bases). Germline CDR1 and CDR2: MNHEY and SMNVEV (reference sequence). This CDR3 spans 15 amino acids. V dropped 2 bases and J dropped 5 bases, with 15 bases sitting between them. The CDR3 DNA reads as TGTGCCAGCAGTTTAATCAGCGGCCCTCCGGAGACCCAGTACTTC. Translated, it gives CASSLISGPPETQYF.